This T cell receptor (beta chain) was identified in a study of CD8 T cells in ankylosing spondylitis. This clonotype has ten or more counts. Its antigen remains unidentified. This CDR3 comprises 18 residues. The junction had 14 bases not matched to a gene; V was cut back by 5 bases and J by 1 base. Looked up from germline, CDR1 is MNHEY and CDR2 is SVGAGI. General study findings and limits: Seemingly characteristic of ankylosing spondylitis blood was a TCR beta motif consisting of 7 or 8 highly homologous variants.

Each CDR3 protein is one row after TCRdb ran MiXCR on the 5' RACE reads. The sample records 300,000 to 400,000 distinct CDR3 sequences, around 24% being singletons. The sequence was obtained from a male donor with ankylosing spondylitis. The sequencing sample was made of blood, either unsorted or a sorted T cell fraction (not recorded which). The rearrangement links TRBV6-5 to TRBJ2-3; 8 bases fit TRBD1. This CDR3 is CASSTRQGFFGGTDTQYF. The CDR3 DNA sequence: TGTGCCAGCAGTACCCGACAGGGGTTTTTCGGAGGCACAGATACGCAGTATTTT.